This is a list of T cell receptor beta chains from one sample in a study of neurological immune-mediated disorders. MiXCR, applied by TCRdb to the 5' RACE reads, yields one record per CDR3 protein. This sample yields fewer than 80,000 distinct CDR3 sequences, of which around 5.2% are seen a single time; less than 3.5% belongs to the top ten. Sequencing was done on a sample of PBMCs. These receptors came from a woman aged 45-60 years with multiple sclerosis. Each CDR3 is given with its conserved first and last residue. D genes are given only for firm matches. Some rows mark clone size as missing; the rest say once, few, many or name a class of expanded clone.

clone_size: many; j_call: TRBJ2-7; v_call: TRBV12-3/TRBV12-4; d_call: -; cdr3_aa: CASSLSAQVYEQYF; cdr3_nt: TGTGCCAGCAGTTTATCGGCCCAGGTCTACGAGCAGTACTTC
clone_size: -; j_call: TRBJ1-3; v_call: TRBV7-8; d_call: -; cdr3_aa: CASSPQTKTIYF; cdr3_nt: TGTGCCAGCAGCCCCCAAACTAAAACCATATATTTT
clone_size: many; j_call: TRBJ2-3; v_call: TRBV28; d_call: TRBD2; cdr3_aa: CASSRPSGGATDTQYF; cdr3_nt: TGTGCCAGCAGCAGACCTAGCGGGGGGGCCACAGATACGCAGTATTTT
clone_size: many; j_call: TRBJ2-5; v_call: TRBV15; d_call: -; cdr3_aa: CATSRERFEAGQETQYF; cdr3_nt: TGTGCCACCAGCAGAGAGCGCTTTGAGGCCGGCCAAGAGACCCAGTACTTC
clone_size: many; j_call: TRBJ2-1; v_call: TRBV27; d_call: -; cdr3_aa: CASSLSLGNEQFF; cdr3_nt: TGTGCCAGCAGTTTATCTTTAGGGAATGAGCAGTTCTTC
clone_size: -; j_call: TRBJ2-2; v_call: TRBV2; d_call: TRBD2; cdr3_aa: CASSAVAGVTGELFF; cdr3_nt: TGTGCCAGCAGTGCGGTAGCGGGGGTTACCGGGGAGCTGTTTTTT
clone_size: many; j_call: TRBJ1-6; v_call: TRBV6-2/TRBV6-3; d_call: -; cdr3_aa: CASSYGDGGSPLHF; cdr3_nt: TGTGCCAGCAGTTACGGAGACGGGGGTTCACCCCTCCACTTT
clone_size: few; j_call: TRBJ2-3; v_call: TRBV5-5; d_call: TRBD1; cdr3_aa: CASSLGTGSWVDTQYF; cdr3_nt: TGTGCCAGCAGCCTCGGGACAGGGAGTTGGGTTGATACGCAGTATTTT
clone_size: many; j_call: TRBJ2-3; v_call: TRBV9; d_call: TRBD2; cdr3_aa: CASSVSGGTDTQYF; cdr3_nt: TGTGCCAGCAGCGTTAGCGGGGGTACAGATACGCAGTATTTT
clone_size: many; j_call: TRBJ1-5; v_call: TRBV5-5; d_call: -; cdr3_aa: CASNPTGGSNQPQHF; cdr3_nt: TGTGCCAGCAATCCTACGGGCGGGAGCAATCAGCCCCAGCATTTT
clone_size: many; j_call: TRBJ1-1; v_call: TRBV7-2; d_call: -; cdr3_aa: CASSQTGSMNTEAFF; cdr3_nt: TGTGCCAGCAGTCAAACCGGTAGCATGAACACTGAAGCTTTCTTT
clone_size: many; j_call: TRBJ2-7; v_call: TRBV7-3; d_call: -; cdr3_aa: CASSFGTLGEQYF; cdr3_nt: TGTGCCAGCAGCTTCGGGACTTTGGGGGAGCAGTACTTC
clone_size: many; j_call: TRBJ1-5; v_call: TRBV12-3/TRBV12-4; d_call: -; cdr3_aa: CASSPYSPNQPQHF; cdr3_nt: TGTGCCAGCAGTCCCTACAGCCCGAATCAGCCCCAGCATTTT
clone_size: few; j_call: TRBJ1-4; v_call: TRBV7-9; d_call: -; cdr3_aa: CASSLGGGENDKLFF; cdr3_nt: TGTGCCAGCAGCTTAGGTGGCGGCGAGAATGACAAACTGTTTTTT
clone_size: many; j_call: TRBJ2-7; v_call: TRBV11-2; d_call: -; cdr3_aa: CASSLDRAGYEQYF; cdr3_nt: TGTGCCAGCAGCTTAGACAGGGCCGGCTACGAGCAGTACTTC
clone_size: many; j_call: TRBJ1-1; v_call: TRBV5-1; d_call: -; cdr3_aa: CASSGDVRVAEAFF; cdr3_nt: TGCGCCAGCAGCGGGGACGTCCGGGTGGCTGAAGCTTTCTTT
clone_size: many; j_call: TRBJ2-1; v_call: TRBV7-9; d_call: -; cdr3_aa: CAGGTLGNEQFF; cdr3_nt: TGTGCCGGCGGGACTCTGGGGAATGAGCAGTTCTTC
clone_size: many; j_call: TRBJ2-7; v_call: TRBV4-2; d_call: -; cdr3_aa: CASSQDRAAITYEQYF; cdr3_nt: TGTGCCAGCAGCCAAGATCGGGCAGCCATCACGTACGAGCAGTACTTC
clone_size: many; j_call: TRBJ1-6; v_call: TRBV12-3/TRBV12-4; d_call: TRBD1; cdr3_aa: CASSLAEHTGGAGKNSPLHF; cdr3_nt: TGTGCCAGCAGTTTGGCCGAACATACAGGGGGCGCCGGGAAAAATTCACCCCTCCACTTT
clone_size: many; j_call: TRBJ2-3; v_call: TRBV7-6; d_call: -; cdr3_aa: CASSFPPEGGQQRDTQYF; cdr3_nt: TGTGCCAGCAGCTTTCCTCCCGAGGGGGGACAGCAGCGGGATACGCAGTATTTT